Below are 14 T cell receptor beta chains sequenced from a single sample in a study of blood T cell repertoires in COVID-19. The table came from immunoSEQ multiplex PCR; TCRdb's copy has only in-frame clones and leaves some out. This table holds a few hundred thousand clones, more than 70% found once. What was sequenced was peripheral blood. The receptors shown here come from a man older than 75 with acute or convalescent COVID-19.

The chain joins TRBV6-4 to TRBJ1-1, with D hard to call. This CDR3 region has 14 residues. The V and J ends lost 1 base and 2 bases respectively, with 8 bases between them. CDR1 MRHNA and CDR2 SNTAGT come from the germline V gene. CDR3 nucleotide sequence: TGTGCCAGCAGTGACTGGGCGGGTAACACTGAAGCTTTCTTT. Encoded protein: CASSDWAGNTEAFF.

Note on this clone: The same CDR3 is also encoded by other DNA sequences in this sample. The V and J genes are TRBV6-5 and TRBJ1-1; TRBD1 is a possible D gene (6 bases). This CDR3 is 14 amino acids long. The germline gives CDR1 MNHEY, CDR2 SVGAGI. V lost 6 bases and J lost 0, with 11 bases in between. DNA of the CDR3: TGTGCCAGCAGCTTGGACAGAGTGAACACTGAAGCTTTCTTT. This sequence encodes CASSLDRVNTEAFF.

The J gene is TRBJ1-4, the V gene TRBV6-5, with D maybe TRBD1 (5 bases). CDR1 is MNHEY, CDR2 SVGAGI, per germline. This CDR3 is 15 amino acids long. The germline V and J ends were trimmed by 8 bases and 8 bases, with 21 bases remaining between them. The CDR3 protein is CASCRKGQGGEKLFF. The CDR3 nucleotides read TGTGCCAGCTGTCGAAAGGGGCAGGGTGGGGAAAAACTGTTTTTT.

This clone was picked up one time. The rearrangement links TRBV28 to TRBJ1-5; TRBD1 aligns across 11 bases. This CDR3 has 16 amino acids. Trimming took 5 bases from V and 6 from J; bases not matched to a gene: 9. Germline CDR1 MDHEN, CDR2 SYDVKM. The CDR3 is CASSEAGTGGPQPQHF. The CDR3 DNA follows: TGTGCCAGCAGTGAAGCCGGGACAGGGGGTCCTCAGCCCCAGCATTTT.

This chain uses TRBV7-9 with TRBJ2-7, with 15 positions matching TRBD2. V gave up 5 bases and J gave up 4 bases; unmatched junction bases: 3. This CDR3 is built from 15 residues. Germline assignment: CDR1 SEHNR and CDR2 FQNEAQ (reference sequence). The CDR3, as DNA: TGTGCCAGCAGCCTAGGGACTAGCGGGAGGTACGAGCAGTACTTC. This translates into CASSLGTSGRYEQYF.

The sample holds a few counts of this clone. The chain uses TRBV6-5 and TRBJ1-1; 10 bases agree with TRBD1. V shed 5 bases, J shed 5 bases, and the junction held 8 bases outside the gene matches. CDR1 MNHEY and CDR2 SVGAGI come from the germline V gene. The CDR3 runs 15 residues. CDR3 sequence: CASSPPTGGYTEAFF. CDR3 sequence (DNA): TGTGCCAGCAGTCCGCCGACAGGGGGCTATACTGAAGCTTTCTTT.

The chain combines TRBV5-6 with TRBJ1-1; 9 bases are shared with TRBD1. The V segment lost 3 bases and the J segment 7 bases; nucleotides outside the gene matches: 7. The CDR3 extends over 14 amino acids. From germline, CDR1 is SGHDT and CDR2 YYEEEE. The DNA of the CDR3 is TGTGCCAGCAGCTGGGGGACAGGGCGGCGTGAAGCTTTCTTT. Translation: CASSWGTGRREAFF.

The chain recombines TRBV3-1 (or the pseudogene TRBV3-2) with TRBJ1-1; 8 bases fit TRBD1. V shed 6 bases and J 4 bases; nucleotides not matched to a gene: 7. Per germline, CDR1 LGHDT and CDR2 YNNKEL (reference sequence). The CDR3 consists of 14 residues. The CDR3 DNA is TGTGCCAGCAGGACAGGGGATTTTGGCACTGAAGCTTTCTTT. Protein: CASRTGDFGTEAFF.

V gene TRBV10-2 combines with J gene TRBJ2-5, with D perhaps matching TRBD2 (7 bases). Trimming cost V 11 bases and J 1 base, with 20 bases left between them. Germline V gene lookup returns CDR1 WSHSY and CDR2 SAAADI. The CDR3 is 15 residues long. Written as DNA, the CDR3 is TGCGCCGCCCCTCCACCGGGGGGCCGCCAAGAGACCCAGTACTTC. Translated, it gives CAAPPPGGRQETQYF.

V and J are TRBV5-1 and TRBJ1-2; possibly TRBD1 for D (6 bases). The CDR3 is made up of 16 amino acids. The V end lost 2 bases, the J end lost 0 bases, and 14 bases lay between the germline ends. From germline, CDR1 is SGHRS and CDR2 YFSETQ. DNA for the CDR3: TGCGCCAGCAGCTTAGGGGGAATTGATCCTAACTATGGCTACACCTTC. As protein: CASSLGGIDPNYGYTF.

This clone was detected only a few times. DNA of the CDR3: TGTGCCAGCGGTTCCGGGACTAACTATGGCTACACCTTC. Protein product: CASGSGTNYGYTF. J is TRBJ1-2 and V is TRBV6-5, with D hard to call. V was trimmed by 8 bases and J by 0 bases, leaving 10 bases between them. This CDR3 spans 13 amino acids. Germline-derived CDR1 and CDR2 are MNHEY and SVGAGI.

The chain employs TRBV12-5 and TRBJ2-1; 9 nucleotides align to TRBD1. The CDR3 has 15 residues. Germline-derived CDR1 and CDR2 are LGHNT and FRNRAP. Trimming at V came to 4 bases and at J to 7 bases, leaving 8 bases not matched to a gene. CDR3 loop: CASGSGTGLKNEQFF. CDR3 DNA sequence: TGTGCTAGTGGTTCGGGGACAGGGCTTAAGAATGAGCAGTTCTTC. The full variable domain, its missing parts supplied by reference TRBV12-5 and TRBJ2-1, is DARVTQTPRHKVTEMGQEVTMRCQPILGHNTVFWYRQTMMQGLELLAYFRNRAPLDDSGMPKDRFSAEMPDATLATLKIQPSEPRDSAVYFCASGSGTGLKNEQFFGPGTRLTVL.

The chain recombines TRBV24-1 with TRBJ1-2; 9 nucleotides agree with TRBD1. CDR1 and CDR2 from the germline V gene are KGHDR and SFDVKD. V shed 5 bases, J shed 0 bases, and the junction held 0 bases outside the gene matches. The CDR3 sequence is 14 residues long. The CDR3 is CATSGTGANYGYTF. The CDR3 region has the DNA TGTGCCACCAGTGGGACAGGGGCTAACTATGGCTACACCTTC.

The V gene is TRBV7-2, the J gene TRBJ2-3, with D perhaps matching TRBD1 (6 bases). The V end was cut by 6 bases, the J end by 5 bases, with 15 bases between. Germline V gene data show CDR1 as SGHTA and CDR2 as FQGNSA. The length of the CDR3 is 14 residues. The CDR3 here is CASRGQSPRDTQYF. The CDR3 DNA is TGTGCCAGCAGAGGACAGTCCCCCCGAGATACGCAGTATTTT.